Sequencing of this T cell receptor beta chain was carried out in a study of T-cell reconstitution after alpha-beta-depleted transplantation in children. This sample's TCRbeta library carried unique molecular identifier barcodes. TCRdb itself ran the PCR reads through MiXCR, one entry per CDR3 protein. Here the sample spans approximately 79,000 distinct CDR3 sequences, 15% to 20% being singletons. This clonotype was detected ten times or more. The CDR3 is 14 amino acids. V lost 6 bases and J lost 0; bases outside the gene matches: 2. The sample here was PBMCs, mostly from graft donor cells, taken 360 days after TCRalphabeta/CD19-depleted stem cell transplant. The chain uses TRBV12-3 or TRBV12-4 and TRBJ1-1, with 9 bases identical to TRBD1. The sequence was obtained from a male patient under 10 years old who had a stem cell transplant for acute lymphoblastic leukemia, so the T cells may come from the graft donor. The chain's CDR3 is CASRRDRVNTEAFF. The CDR3, as DNA: TGTGCCAGCAGGAGGGACAGGGTGAACACTGAAGCTTTCTTT.